The subject of this entry is one TCR beta chain. This sample was taken from a study of T cell changes during pregnancy in multiple sclerosis. With V trimmed by 7 bases and J by 2 bases, 14 bases remained unmatched. Germline V gene lookup returns CDR1 SEHNR and CDR2 FQNEAQ (reference sequence). CDR3 length: 18 residues. The table came from immunoSEQ multiplex PCR; TCRdb's copy has only in-frame clones and leaves some out. The repertoire holds roughly 35,000 clones, with 90% as singletons. The V and J genes are TRBV7-9 and TRBJ2-6; 7 bases align to TRBD1. This specimen consisted of CD8+ T cells from peripheral blood mononuclear cells, obtained in the first trimester of pregnancy. The TCR sequence derives from a female donor with multiple sclerosis, enrolled in a pregnancy study. The CDR3 DNA follows: TGTGCCAGCAACCCGGGTGCACAGGGGATACCTGGGGCCAACGTCCTGACTTTC. Protein sequence: CASNPGAQGIPGANVLTF. Full variable domain (remainder filled in from reference TRBV7-9 and TRBJ2-6): DTGVSQNPRHKITKRGQNVTFRCDPISEHNRLYWYRQTLGQGPEFLTYFQNEAQLEKSRLLSDRFSAERPKGSFSTLEIQRTEQGDSAMYLCASNPGAQGIPGANVLTFGAGSRLTVL.